This entry concerns a single T cell receptor (beta chain). What it recognizes is unknown. This sample stems from a study of T-cell reconstitution after alpha-beta-depleted transplantation in children. Findings of the study overall: Some patients' high day-60 TCRbeta diversity was traced to surviving recipient T cells and thymic progenitors. Newly generated T cells supplied most T-cell counts and diversity one year post-transplant. Several hundred rapidly expanded clones from non-depleted graft cells reportedly supplied alpha-beta T cells about two months post-transplant.

The authors prepared the TCRbeta library with unique molecular identifiers. From the PCR reads, TCRdb called clonotypes with MiXCR, one entry per CDR3 protein. The sample consists of 550,000 to 600,000 distinct CDR3 sequences, approximately 22% of them appearing once. CDR1 is SGDLS and CDR2 is YYNGEE in the germline V gene. The V and J ends lost 4 bases and 4 bases respectively, with 20 bases between them. The CDR3 is 16 amino acids. The rearrangement links TRBV9 to TRBJ1-1; D might be TRBD1 (5 bases). The sequence was collected from a boy under two years old who had a stem cell transplant for acute myeloid leukemia, so the T cells may come from the graft donor. This specimen was PBMCs, mostly from graft donor cells, taken 360 days after TCRalphabeta/CD19-depleted stem cell transplant. CDR3 amino acids: CASSQLPGPLSTEAFF. The CDR3 nucleotides are TGTGCCAGCAGCCAGCTACCGGGACCACTCAGCACTGAAGCTTTCTTT. The entire variable domain, with the rest obtained from reference TRBV9 and TRBJ1-1, is as follows: DSGVTQTPKHLITATGQRVTLRCSPRSGDLSVYWYQQSLDQGLQFLIQYYNGEERAKGNILERFSAQQFPDLHSELNLSSLELGDSALYFCASSQLPGPLSTEAFFGQGTRLTVV.